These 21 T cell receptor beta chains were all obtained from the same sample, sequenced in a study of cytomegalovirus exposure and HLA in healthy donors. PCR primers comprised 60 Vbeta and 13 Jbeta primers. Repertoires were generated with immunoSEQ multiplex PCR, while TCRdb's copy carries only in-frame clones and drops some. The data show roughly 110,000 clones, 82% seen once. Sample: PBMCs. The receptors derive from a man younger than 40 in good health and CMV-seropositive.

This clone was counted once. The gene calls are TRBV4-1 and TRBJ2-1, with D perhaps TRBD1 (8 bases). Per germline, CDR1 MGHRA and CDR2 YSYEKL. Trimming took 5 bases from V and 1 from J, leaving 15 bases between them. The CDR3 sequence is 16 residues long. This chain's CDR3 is CASSSQGGVSYNEQFF. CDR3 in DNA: TGCGCCAGCAGCTCACAGGGGGGGGTTTCCTACAATGAGCAGTTCTTC.

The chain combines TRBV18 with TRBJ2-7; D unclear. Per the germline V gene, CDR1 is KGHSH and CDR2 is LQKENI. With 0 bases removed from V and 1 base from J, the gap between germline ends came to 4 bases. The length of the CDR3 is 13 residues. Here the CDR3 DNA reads TGTGCCAGCTCACCACCCCAGTCCTACGAGCAGTACTTC. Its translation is CASSPPQSYEQYF.

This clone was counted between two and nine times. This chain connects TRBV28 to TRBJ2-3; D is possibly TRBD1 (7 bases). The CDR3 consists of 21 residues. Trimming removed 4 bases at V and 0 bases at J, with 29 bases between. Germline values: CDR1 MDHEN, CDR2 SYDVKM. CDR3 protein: CASSWNTGVAGTSLSTDTQYF. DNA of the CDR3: TGTGCCAGCAGTTGGAACACAGGGGTTGCGGGGACTTCCCTTAGCACAGATACGCAGTATTTT.

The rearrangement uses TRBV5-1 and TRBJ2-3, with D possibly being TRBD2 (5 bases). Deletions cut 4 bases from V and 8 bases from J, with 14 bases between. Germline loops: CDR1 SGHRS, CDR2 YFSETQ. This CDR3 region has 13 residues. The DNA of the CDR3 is TGCGCCAGCAGCCCGGGGAATCGGGGTACGCAGTATTTT. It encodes CASSPGNRGTQYF.

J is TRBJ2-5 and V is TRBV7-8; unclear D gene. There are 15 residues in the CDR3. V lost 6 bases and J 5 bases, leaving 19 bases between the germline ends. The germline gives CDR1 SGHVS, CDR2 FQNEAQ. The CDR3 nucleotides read TGTGCCAGCAGGAATGCCCGAGCAGGTCTGGAGACCCAGTACTTC. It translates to CASRNARAGLETQYF.

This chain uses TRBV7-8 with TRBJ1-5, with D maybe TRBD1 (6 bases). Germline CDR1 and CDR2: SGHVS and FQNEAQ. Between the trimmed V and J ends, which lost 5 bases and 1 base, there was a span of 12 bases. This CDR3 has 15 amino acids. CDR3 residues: CASSPEGGSNQPQHF. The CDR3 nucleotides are TGTGCCAGCAGCCCCGAGGGGGGGAGCAATCAGCCCCAGCATTTT.

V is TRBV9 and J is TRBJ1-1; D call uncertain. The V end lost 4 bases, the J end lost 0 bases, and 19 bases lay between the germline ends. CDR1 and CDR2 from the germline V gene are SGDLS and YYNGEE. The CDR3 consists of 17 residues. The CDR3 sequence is CASSPIAASVVNTEAFF. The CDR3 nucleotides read TGTGCCAGCAGCCCCATCGCCGCTTCGGTGGTGAACACTGAAGCTTTCTTT.

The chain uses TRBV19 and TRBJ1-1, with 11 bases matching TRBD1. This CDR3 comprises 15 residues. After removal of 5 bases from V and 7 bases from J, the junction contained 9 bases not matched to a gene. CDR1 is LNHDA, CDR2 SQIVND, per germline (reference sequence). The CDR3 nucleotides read TGTGCCAGTAGTGCCCGGGACAGGGGGTCCGTTGAAGCTTTCTTT. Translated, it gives CASSARDRGSVEAFF.

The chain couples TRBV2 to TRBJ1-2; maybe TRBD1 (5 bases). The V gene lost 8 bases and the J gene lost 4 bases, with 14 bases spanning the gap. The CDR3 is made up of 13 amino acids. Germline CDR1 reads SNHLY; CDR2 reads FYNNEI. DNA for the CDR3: TGTGCCAGCGTGATCGACGGGGGCTATGGCTACACCTTC. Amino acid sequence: CASVIDGGYGYTF.

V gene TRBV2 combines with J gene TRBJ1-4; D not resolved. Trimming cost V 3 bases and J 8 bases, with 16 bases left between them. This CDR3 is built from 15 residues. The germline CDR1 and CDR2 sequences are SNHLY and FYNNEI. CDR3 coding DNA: TGTGCCAGCAGTGATATTTTTGTAGGAGGGGAAAAACTGTTTTTT. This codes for CASSDIFVGGEKLFF.

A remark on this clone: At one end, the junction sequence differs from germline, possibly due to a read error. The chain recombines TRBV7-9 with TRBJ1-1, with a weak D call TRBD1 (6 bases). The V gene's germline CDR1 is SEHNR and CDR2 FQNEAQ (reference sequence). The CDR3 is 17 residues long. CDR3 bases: TGTTCCAGCAGCCCGGGGGGCGGTAACGGACTGGGGACTGAAGCTTTCTTT. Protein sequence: CSSSPGGGNGLGTEAFF.

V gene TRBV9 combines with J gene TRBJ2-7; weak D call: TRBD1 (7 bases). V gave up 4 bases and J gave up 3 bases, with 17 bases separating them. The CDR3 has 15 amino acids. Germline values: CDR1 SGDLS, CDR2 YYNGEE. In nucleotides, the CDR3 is TGTGCCAGCAGCCGGGGGACAGAAAATTACTACGAGCAGTACTTC. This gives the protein CASSRGTENYYEQYF. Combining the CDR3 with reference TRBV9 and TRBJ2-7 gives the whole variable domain DSGVTQTPKHLITATGQRVTLRCSPRSGDLSVYWYQQSLDQGLQFLIQYYNGEERAKGNILERFSAQQFPDLHSELNLSSLELGDSALYFCASSRGTENYYEQYFGPGTRLTVT.

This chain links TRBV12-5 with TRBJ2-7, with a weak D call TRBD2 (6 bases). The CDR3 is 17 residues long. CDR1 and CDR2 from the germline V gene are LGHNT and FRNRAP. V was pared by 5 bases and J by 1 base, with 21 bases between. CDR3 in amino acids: CASGRGIRDGSSYEQYF. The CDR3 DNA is TGTGCTAGTGGTAGGGGCATCCGGGACGGGAGTTCCTACGAGCAGTACTTC.

CDR3 residues: CASSVVSNGNGYTF. The CDR3 nucleotides read TGTGCCAGCAGCGTAGTATCGAACGGGAACGGCTACACCTTC. This chain links TRBV9 with TRBJ1-2; D is unclear. There are 14 residues in the CDR3. V was cut by 0 bases and J by 8 bases, with 14 bases left in between. Germline V gene data show CDR1 as SGDLS and CDR2 as YYNGEE.

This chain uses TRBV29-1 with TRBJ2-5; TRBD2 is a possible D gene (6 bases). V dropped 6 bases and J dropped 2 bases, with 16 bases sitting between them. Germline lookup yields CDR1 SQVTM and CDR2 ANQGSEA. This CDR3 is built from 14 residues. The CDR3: CSVTVGGRQETQYF. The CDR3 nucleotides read TGCAGCGTCACGGTTGGAGGGAGACAAGAGACCCAGTACTTC.

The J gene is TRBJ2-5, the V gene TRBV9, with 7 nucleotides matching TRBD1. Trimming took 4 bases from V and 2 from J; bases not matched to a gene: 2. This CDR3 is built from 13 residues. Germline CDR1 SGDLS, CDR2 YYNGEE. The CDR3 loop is CASSRDRQETQYF. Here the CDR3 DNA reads TGTGCCAGCAGCCGGGACAGACAAGAGACCCAGTACTTC.

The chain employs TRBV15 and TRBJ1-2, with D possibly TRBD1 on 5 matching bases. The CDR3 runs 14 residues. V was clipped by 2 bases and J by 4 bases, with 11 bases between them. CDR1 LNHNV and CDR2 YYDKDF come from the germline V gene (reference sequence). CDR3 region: CATSRQGSPYGYTF. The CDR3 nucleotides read TGTGCCACCAGCAGACAGGGATCCCCCTATGGCTACACCTTC. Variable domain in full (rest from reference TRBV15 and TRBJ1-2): DAMVIQNPRYQVTQFGKPVTLSCSQTLNHNVMYWYQQKSSQAPKLLFHYYDKDFNNEADTPDNFQSRRPNTSFCFLDIRSPGLGDTAMYLCATSRQGSPYGYTFGSGTRLTVV.

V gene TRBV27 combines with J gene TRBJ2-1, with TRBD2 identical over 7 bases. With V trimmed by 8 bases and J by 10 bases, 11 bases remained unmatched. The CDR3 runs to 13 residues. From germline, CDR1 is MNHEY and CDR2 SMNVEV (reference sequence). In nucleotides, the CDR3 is TGTGCCAGCTCCCTTTGGGGGAGGGCAGAGCAGTTCTTC. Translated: CASSLWGRAEQFF.

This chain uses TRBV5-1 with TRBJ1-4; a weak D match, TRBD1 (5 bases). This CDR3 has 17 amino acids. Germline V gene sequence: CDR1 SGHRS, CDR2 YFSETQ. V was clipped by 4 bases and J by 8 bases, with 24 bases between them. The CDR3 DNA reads TGCGCCAGCAGCGCTTCCTCCCGGGGGTCATATCAAGAAAAACTGTTTTTT. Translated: CASSASSRGSYQEKLFF.

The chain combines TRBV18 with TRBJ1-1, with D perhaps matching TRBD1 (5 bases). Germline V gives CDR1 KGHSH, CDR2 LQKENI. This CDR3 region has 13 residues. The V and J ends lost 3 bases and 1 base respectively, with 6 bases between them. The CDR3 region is CASSPRENTEAFF. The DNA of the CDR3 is TGTGCCAGCTCACCCAGGGAGAACACTGAAGCTTTCTTT.

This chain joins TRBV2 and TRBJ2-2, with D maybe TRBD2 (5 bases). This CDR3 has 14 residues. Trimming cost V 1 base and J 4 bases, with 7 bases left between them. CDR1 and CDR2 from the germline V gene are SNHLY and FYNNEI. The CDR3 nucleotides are TGTGCCAGCAGTGAAGAGGCGGGCACCGGGGAGCTGTTTTTT. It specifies CASSEEAGTGELFF.